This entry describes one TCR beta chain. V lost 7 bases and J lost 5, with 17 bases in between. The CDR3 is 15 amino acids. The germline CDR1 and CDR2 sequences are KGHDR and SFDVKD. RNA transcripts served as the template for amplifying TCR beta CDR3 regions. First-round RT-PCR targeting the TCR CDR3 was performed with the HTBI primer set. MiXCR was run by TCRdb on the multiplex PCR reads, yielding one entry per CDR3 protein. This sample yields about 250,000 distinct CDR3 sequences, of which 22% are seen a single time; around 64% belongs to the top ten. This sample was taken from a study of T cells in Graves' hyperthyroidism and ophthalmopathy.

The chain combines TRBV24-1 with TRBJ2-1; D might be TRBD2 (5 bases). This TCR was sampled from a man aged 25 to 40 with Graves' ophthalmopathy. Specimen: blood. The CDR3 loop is CATRGKTRPHNEQFF. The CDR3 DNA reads TGTGCCACCAGGGGGAAAACTAGGCCCCACAATGAGCAGTTCTTC.